This T cell receptor (beta chain) originates from a study of T cell responses to AZD1222 COVID-19 vaccine. In regard to this clone: Its antigen is still unknown.

Repertoires were generated with immunoSEQ multiplex PCR, while TCRdb's copy carries only in-frame clones and drops some. The table lists some 150,000 clones, 92% of them singletons. The study, taken as a whole, reports: Among the donors, most were white British and more were female, and clonal diversity was possibly underestimated. Spike-specific TCR depth and breadth grew after two AZD1222 doses.

The CDR3 is 15 residues long. Germline loops: CDR1 LNHNV, CDR2 YYDKDF (reference sequence). The V and J ends lost 5 bases and 4 bases, in that order; junction bases with no gene match: 6. The V and J genes are TRBV15 and TRBJ2-7; 12 nucleotides line up with TRBD2. The sequence came from an adult in good health. The sequenced sample was peripheral blood, obtained on day 0 of MenACWY control vaccination. The CDR3 spells CATSVRLAGDYEQYF. CDR3 sequence (DNA): TGTGCCACCAGCGTCCGACTAGCGGGAGATTACGAGCAGTACTTC.